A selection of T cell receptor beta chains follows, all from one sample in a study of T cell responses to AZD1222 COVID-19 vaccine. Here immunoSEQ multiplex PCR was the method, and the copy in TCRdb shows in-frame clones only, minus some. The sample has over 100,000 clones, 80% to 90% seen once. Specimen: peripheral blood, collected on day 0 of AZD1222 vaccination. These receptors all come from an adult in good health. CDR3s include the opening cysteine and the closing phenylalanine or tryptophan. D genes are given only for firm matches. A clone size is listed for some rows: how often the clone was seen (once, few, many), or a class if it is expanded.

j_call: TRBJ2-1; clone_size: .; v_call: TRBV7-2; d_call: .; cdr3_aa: CASSLAFGWESSNEQFF; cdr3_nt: TGTGCCAGCAGCTTAGCCTTCGGGTGGGAGAGCTCCAATGAGCAGTTCTTC
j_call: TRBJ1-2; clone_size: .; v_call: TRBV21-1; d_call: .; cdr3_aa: CASPYWVEPYGYTF; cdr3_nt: TGTGCCAGCCCCTACTGGGTGGAGCCCTATGGCTACACCTTC
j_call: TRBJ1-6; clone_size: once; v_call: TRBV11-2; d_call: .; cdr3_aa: CASSPPWGGVNSPLHF; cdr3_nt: TGTGCCAGCAGCCCTCCCTGGGGGGGCGTTAATTCACCCCTCCACTTT
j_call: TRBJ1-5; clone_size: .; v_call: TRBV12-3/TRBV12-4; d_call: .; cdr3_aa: CASSDRYQPQHF; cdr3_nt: TGTGCCAGCAGCGATAGGTATCAGCCCCAGCATTTT
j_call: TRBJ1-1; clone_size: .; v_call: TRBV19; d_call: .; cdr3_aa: CASSIYGPGPGGTEAFF; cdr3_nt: TGTGCCAGTAGTATATATGGGCCCGGTCCCGGGGGGACTGAAGCTTTCTTT
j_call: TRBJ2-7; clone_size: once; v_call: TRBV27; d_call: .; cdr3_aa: CASSKSPPNEQYF; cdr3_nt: TGTGCCAGCAGTAAAAGTCCCCCCAACGAGCAGTACTTC
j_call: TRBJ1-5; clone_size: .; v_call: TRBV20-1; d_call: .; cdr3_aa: CSASRVSARPQHF; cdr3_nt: TGCAGTGCTAGTCGGGTGTCGGCGAGGCCCCAGCATTTT
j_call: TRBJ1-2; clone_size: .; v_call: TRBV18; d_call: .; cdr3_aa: CASSPGQSMVWSGYTF; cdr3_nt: TGTGCCAGCTCACCGGGCCAGTCCATGGTCTGGTCTGGCTACACCTTC
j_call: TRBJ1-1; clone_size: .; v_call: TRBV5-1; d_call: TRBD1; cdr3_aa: CASSLGGQAPWDTEAFF; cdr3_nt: TGCGCCAGCAGCTTGGGAGGACAGGCCCCATGGGACACTGAAGCTTTCTTT
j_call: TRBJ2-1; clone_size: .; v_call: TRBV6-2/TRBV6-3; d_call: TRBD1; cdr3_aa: CASSLGQGVNNEQFF; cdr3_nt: TGTGCCAGCAGTCTAGGACAGGGGGTGAACAATGAGCAGTTCTTC
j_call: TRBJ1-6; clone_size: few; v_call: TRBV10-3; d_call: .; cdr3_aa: CATSDLSSYNSPLHF; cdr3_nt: TGTGCCACCTCAGACCTCAGCTCCTATAATTCACCCCTCCACTTT
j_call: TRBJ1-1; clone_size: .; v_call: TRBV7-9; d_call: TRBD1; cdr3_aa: CASSIQGAGNTEAFF; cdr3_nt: TGTGCCAGCAGCATACAGGGGGCAGGGAACACTGAAGCTTTCTTT
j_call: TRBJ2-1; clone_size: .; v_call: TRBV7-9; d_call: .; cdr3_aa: CASSPPGREQFF; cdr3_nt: TGTGCCAGCAGCCCCCCAGGGCGTGAGCAGTTCTTC
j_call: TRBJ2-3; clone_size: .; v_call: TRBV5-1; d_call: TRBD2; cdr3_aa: CASSPRLAGRGTDTQYF; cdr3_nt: TGCGCCAGCAGCCCGCGGTTAGCGGGGCGGGGCACAGATACGCAGTATTTT
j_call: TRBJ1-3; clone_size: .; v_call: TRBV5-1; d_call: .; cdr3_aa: CASSLVAGDGNTIYF; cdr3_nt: TGCGCCAGCAGCTTGGTCGCGGGGGACGGAAACACCATATATTTT
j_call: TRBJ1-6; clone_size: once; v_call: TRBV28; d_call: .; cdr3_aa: CASSSPGDNSPLHF; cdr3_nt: TGTGCCAGCAGTTCCCCCGGGGATAATTCACCCCTCCACTTT
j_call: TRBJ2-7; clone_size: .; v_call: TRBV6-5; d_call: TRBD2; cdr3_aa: CASRASGSQFIEQYF; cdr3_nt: TGTGCCAGCAGGGCTAGCGGGTCCCAATTTATCGAGCAGTACTTC
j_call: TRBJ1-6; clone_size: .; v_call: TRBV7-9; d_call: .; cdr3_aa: CASSSNRDSPLHF; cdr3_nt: TGTGCCAGCAGTTCCAACAGGGATTCACCCCTCCACTTT
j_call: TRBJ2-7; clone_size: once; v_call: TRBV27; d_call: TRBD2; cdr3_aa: CASSMTSGRGYEQYF; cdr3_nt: TGTGCCAGCAGTATGACTAGCGGGAGAGGTTACGAGCAGTACTTC
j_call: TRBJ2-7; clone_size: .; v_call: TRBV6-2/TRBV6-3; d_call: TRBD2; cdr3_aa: CASSVSSGRTYEQYF; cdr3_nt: TGTGCCAGCAGTGTATCTAGCGGGAGAACCTACGAGCAGTACTTC
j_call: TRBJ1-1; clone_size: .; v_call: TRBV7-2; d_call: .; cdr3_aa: CASSLRGGQTEAFF; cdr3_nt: TGTGCCAGCAGCTTAAGGGGGGGGCAAACTGAAGCTTTCTTT
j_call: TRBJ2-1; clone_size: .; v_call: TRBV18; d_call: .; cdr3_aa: CASSPVRGDTNEQFF; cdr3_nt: TGTGCCAGCTCACCAGTCAGGGGTGACACCAATGAGCAGTTCTTC
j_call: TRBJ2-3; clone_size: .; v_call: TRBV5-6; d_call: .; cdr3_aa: CASSLVAPTDTQYF; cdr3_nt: TGTGCCAGCAGCTTAGTAGCGCCCACAGATACGCAGTATTTT
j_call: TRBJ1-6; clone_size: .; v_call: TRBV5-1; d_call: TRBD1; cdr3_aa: CASSMHRDRGSPLHF; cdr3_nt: TGCGCCAGCAGCATGCACCGGGACAGGGGTTCACCCCTCCACTTT
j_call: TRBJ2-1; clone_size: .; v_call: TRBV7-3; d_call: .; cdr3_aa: CASSLNPNEQFF; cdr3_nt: TGTGCCAGCAGCTTAAACCCCAATGAGCAGTTCTTC
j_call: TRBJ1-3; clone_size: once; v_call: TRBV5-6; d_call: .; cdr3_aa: CASSLWSSGNTIYF; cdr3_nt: TGTGCCAGCAGCCTATGGTCCTCTGGAAACACCATATATTTT